These 15 T cell receptor beta chains were all obtained from the same sample, sequenced in a study of OX40 agonist ivuxolimab in advanced cancers. Method: immunoSEQ multiplex PCR; TCRdb's copy keeps in-frame clones and lacks some. The sample yields 70,000 to 75,000 clones, roughly 82% seen once. Sample: CD4+ or CD8+ T cells sorted from blood, taken in a trial of the OX40 agonist ivuxolimab. Receptors were obtained from an adult with an advanced solid tumor such as melanoma, head and neck, liver or kidney cancer.

This clone came up a few times. The chain employs TRBV7-9 and TRBJ1-5; weak D call: TRBD1 (5 bases). Trimming stripped 1 base from V and 6 bases from J, with 10 bases between. CDR3 length: 14 amino acids. Germline V lookup: CDR1 SEHNR, CDR2 FQNEAQ (reference sequence). The CDR3 sequence: CASSLGGTGQPQHF. CDR3 in DNA: TGTGCCAGCAGCTTAGGGGGGACCGGTCAGCCCCAGCATTTT.

This rearrangement joins TRBV15 to TRBJ2-5; D is unresolved. Between the trimmed V and J ends, which lost 0 bases and 4 bases, there was a span of 12 bases. Germline V CDR1 and CDR2: LNHNV, YYDKDF (reference sequence). CDR3 length equals 15 residues. As DNA, the CDR3 is TGTGCCACCAGCAGAGATTCCAGCATGGGAGAGACCCAGTACTTC. It is translated as CATSRDSSMGETQYF.

This clone came up once. This sequence joins TRBV6-6 and TRBJ2-5; the match to TRBD2 covers 9 bases. After removal of 6 bases from V and 5 bases from J, the junction contained 13 bases not matched to a gene. The V gene's germline CDR1 is MNHNY and CDR2 SVGAGI (reference sequence). The CDR3 spans 16 residues. The CDR3 reads CASRLAGGFPFETQYF. The DNA of the CDR3 is TGTGCCAGCAGACTAGCGGGCGGATTCCCATTTGAGACCCAGTACTTC.

The J gene is TRBJ2-3, the V gene TRBV6-4; possible D gene TRBD2, 6 bases. Germline lookup yields CDR1 MRHNA and CDR2 SNTAGT. CDR3 length: 18 residues. V lost 8 bases and J lost 0, with 24 bases in between. The chain's CDR3 is CASLGLWFSGKSTDTQYF. DNA of the CDR3: TGTGCCAGCTTAGGCCTATGGTTTAGCGGAAAGAGCACAGATACGCAGTATTTT.

This clone showed up many times. The rearrangement uses TRBV10-3 and TRBJ2-7, with TRBD1 matching 8 bases. V dropped 10 bases and J dropped 3; count of bases not matched to a gene: 8. In germline, CDR1 is ENHRY, CDR2 SYGVKD. This CDR3 has 13 residues. Here the CDR3 reads CATRQGPDYEQYF. CDR3 coding DNA: TGTGCCACCCGACAGGGGCCCGACTACGAGCAGTACTTC.

This chain connects TRBV7-3 to TRBJ2-2; 12 bases match TRBD1. V was clipped by 5 bases and J by 7 bases; unmatched bases: 8. This CDR3 contains 16 residues. The germline CDR1 and CDR2 sequences are SGHTA and FQGTGA. This chain's CDR3 is CASSHRDRGRDGELFF. The DNA for the CDR3 is TGTGCCAGCAGCCATAGGGACAGGGGGCGCGACGGGGAGCTGTTTTTT.

The chain combines TRBV27 with TRBJ1-6, with 7 bases that match TRBD1. The CDR3 is 14 amino acids. Per germline, CDR1 MNHEY and CDR2 SMNVEV (reference sequence). J was trimmed by 9 bases and V by 7 bases; bases with no gene match: 9. The chain's CDR3 is CASNNRQGGSPLHF. As DNA, the CDR3 is TGTGCCAGCAACAATCGGCAGGGGGGTTCACCCCTCCACTTT.

The chain is built from TRBV7-2 and TRBJ1-2; TRBD1 is a possible D gene (5 bases). Germline CDR1 and CDR2: SGHTA and FQGNSA. Trimming cost V 5 bases and J 7 bases, with 17 bases left between them. The CDR3 length is 14 residues. CDR3 loop: CASSGRDAAFGYTF. The CDR3 bases are TGTGCCAGCAGCGGCCGGGACGCGGCGTTTGGCTACACCTTC.

The chain has TRBV6-5 and TRBJ1-4; possible D gene TRBD1, 5 bases. This CDR3 region has 14 residues. V gave up 2 bases and J gave up 2 bases, with 6 bases separating them. Germline CDR1 and CDR2: MNHEY and SVGAGI. The chain's CDR3 is CASSYEGTNEKLFF. CDR3 nucleotide sequence: TGTGCCAGCAGTTACGAGGGGACTAATGAAAAACTGTTTTTT.

This chain uses TRBV20-1 with TRBJ2-7, with TRBD1 as a possible D gene (5 bases). CDR1 is DFQATT, CDR2 SNEGSKA, per germline (reference sequence). The CDR3 spans 10 residues. The ends were cut back, 7 bases at V and 7 bases at J, with 11 bases in the middle. CDR3 protein: CSVGVGEQYF. DNA for the CDR3: TGCAGTGTAGGGGTAGGTGAGCAGTACTTC.

The chain has TRBV6-5 and TRBJ1-1; no definite D call. In germline, CDR1 is MNHEY, CDR2 SVGAGI. The CDR3 contains 13 residues. Trimming took off 5 bases at V and 2 bases at J, with 9 bases between the two ends. The CDR3 DNA reads as TGTGCCAGCAGTCCATATATAAACACTGAAGCTTTCTTT. It translates to CASSPYINTEAFF.

This rearrangement joins TRBV4-1 to TRBJ2-3, with D unresolved. Deletions cut 1 base from V and 4 bases from J, with 15 bases between. Germline CDR1 is MGHRA and CDR2 is YSYEKL. The CDR3 runs to 16 residues. The CDR3 here is CASSQGLKTIPDTQYF. For the CDR3, the DNA is TGCGCCAGCAGCCAAGGCCTTAAGACGATCCCAGATACGCAGTATTTT.

This sequence joins TRBV7-2 and TRBJ2-7; 9 nucleotides agree with TRBD1. Looked up from germline, CDR1 is SGHTA and CDR2 is FQGNSA. CDR3 length: 15 residues. V was pared by 6 bases and J by 0 bases, with 6 bases of the junction left unmatched. CDR3 DNA: TGTGCCAGCAGACCACAGGGGGCGAGCTCCTACGAGCAGTACTTC. As protein: CASRPQGASSYEQYF.

The chain recombines TRBV21-1 with TRBJ2-7; the table's D gene call, TRBD1, was not cross checked with the DNA. TRBV21-1 is described as a pseudogene. The CDR3 has 14 residues. Written as DNA, the CDR3 is TGTGCCAGCAGCAAACAGGGGGCCGACTACGAGCAGTACTTC. Protein product: CASSKQGADYEQYF.

The chain recombines TRBV4-3 with TRBJ1-2; TRBD1 might be the D (5 bases). This CDR3 region has 13 residues. Germline lookup yields CDR1 LGHNA and CDR2 YSLEER. V dropped 0 bases and J dropped 8 bases, with 10 bases sitting between them. The DNA of the CDR3 is TGCGCCAGCAGCCAAGATGGAGGGGACGGCTACACCTTC. It codes for CASSQDGGDGYTF.